These 2 T cell receptor beta chains were all obtained from the same sample, sequenced in a study of blood T cell repertoires in COVID-19. Measured with immunoSEQ multiplex PCR; TCRdb has only the in-frame clones, and not every one. The profile shows about 86,000 clones, roughly 89% of them singletons. Input material: PBMCs or T cells enriched from blood (not recorded which). The receptors originated from a woman between 50 and 59 years old with acute COVID-19.

This clone occurred a few times. This chain links TRBV25-1 with TRBJ1-2; 8 positions match TRBD1. The V gene's germline CDR1 is MGHDK and CDR2 SYGVNS. The CDR3 has 15 amino acids. J lost 8 bases, V lost 1 base, and 9 bases had no gene match. CDR3 coding DNA: TGTGCCAGCAGTGAATCCAGGGGGCGTGGGGAAGGCTACACCTTC. Protein: CASSESRGRGEGYTF.

The V gene is TRBV9, the J gene TRBJ2-3; the D is unclear. Trimming cost V 3 bases and J 6 bases, with 11 bases left between them. The CDR3 extends over 13 amino acids. Germline CDR1 and CDR2: SGDLS and YYNGEE. The CDR3 coding sequence is TGTGCCAGCAGCGGGTCCACCGGGGATACGCAGTATTTT. It specifies CASSGSTGDTQYF.